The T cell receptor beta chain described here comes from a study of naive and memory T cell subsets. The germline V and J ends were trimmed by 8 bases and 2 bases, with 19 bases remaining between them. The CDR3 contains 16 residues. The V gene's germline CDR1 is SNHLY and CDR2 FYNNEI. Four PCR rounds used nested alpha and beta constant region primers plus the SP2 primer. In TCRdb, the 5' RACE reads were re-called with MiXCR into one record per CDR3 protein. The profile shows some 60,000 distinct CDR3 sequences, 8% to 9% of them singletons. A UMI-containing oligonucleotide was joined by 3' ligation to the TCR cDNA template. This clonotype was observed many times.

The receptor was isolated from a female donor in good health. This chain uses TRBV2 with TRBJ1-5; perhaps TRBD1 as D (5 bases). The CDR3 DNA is TGTGCCAGCGTAGAAAACACAGGACGGGGCAATCAGCCCCAGCATTTT. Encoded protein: CASVENTGRGNQPQHF.